This T cell receptor beta chain was sequenced for a study of T cell changes during pregnancy in multiple sclerosis. Germline CDR1 is SGHRS and CDR2 is YFSETQ. The CDR3 sequence is 13 residues long. Trimming removed 2 bases from V and 3 bases from J; junction bases left unmatched: 2. TCRdb's copy holds only in-frame clones and misses some; the assay was immunoSEQ multiplex PCR. The table has some 39,000 clones, almost 95% seen once. The chain couples TRBV5-1 to TRBJ2-7; 7 bases align to TRBD2. This receptor was obtained from a female donor with multiple sclerosis, enrolled in a pregnancy study. What was sequenced was PBMCs (not recorded whether the cells were cultured). The chain's CDR3 is CASSFQRDYEQYF. The DNA for the CDR3 is TGCGCCAGCAGCTTCCAGCGGGACTACGAGCAGTACTTC.